The 8 T cell receptor beta chains reported below all come from one sample, sequenced in a study of shared clonotypes between healthy human individuals. TCRdb keeps only in-frame clones here, not all; method: immunoSEQ multiplex PCR. The repertoire holds some 2,100,000 clones, with roughly 95% as singletons. Material: naive CD4+ T cells sorted from blood. Subset of the sample: CD45RA+ positively selected. The receptor set was obtained from a man younger than 30 in good health.

The gene calls are TRBV9 and TRBJ2-3; D remains ambiguous. Germline loops: CDR1 SGDLS, CDR2 YYNGEE. V lost 0 bases and J 6 bases, leaving 2 bases between the germline ends. CDR3 length: 11 amino acids. The CDR3 nucleotides read TGTGCCAGCAGCGTAGTGGATACGCAGTATTTT. Protein product: CASSVVDTQYF. Looking up the rest from reference TRBV9 and TRBJ2-3 gives the full variable domain: DSGVTQTPKHLITATGQRVTLRCSPRSGDLSVYWYQQSLDQGLQFLIQYYNGEERAKGNILERFSAQQFPDLHSELNLSSLELGDSALYFCASSVVDTQYFGPGTRLTVL.

This sequence joins TRBV6-6 and TRBJ1-1; 8 bases agree with TRBD1. The CDR3 contains 14 residues. Germline loops: CDR1 MNHNY, CDR2 SVGAGI (reference sequence). With V trimmed by 6 bases and J by 1 base, 4 bases remained unmatched. CDR3 region: CASSRGQGNTEAFF. Written as DNA, the CDR3 is TGTGCCAGCAGCCGAGGACAGGGGAACACTGAAGCTTTCTTT.

The V and J genes are TRBV5-1 and TRBJ2-6; D assignment may be TRBD1 or TRBD2 (5 bases each). The germline V and J ends were trimmed by 1 base and 0 bases, with 14 bases remaining between them. CDR1 is SGHRS and CDR2 is YFSETQ in the germline V gene. The CDR3 is 18 residues long. DNA of the CDR3: TGCGCCAGCAGCTTGAGGATGGGGGTTCCCTCTGGGGCCAACGTCCTGACTTTC. Translation: CASSLRMGVPSGANVLTF.

This chain connects TRBV2 to TRBJ2-2; 7 bases are shared with TRBD2. This CDR3 spans 15 amino acids. CDR1 and CDR2 from the germline V gene are SNHLY and FYNNEI. Unmatched junction bases numbered 9, after V lost 6 bases and J lost 5 bases. The CDR3 region has the DNA TGTGCCAGCAGGGGGAGGGCTATGGGTACCGGGGAGCTGTTTTTT. Translation: CASRGRAMGTGELFF.

The chain combines TRBV30 with TRBJ2-1, with D possibly TRBD2 on 7 matching bases. This CDR3 is built from 14 residues. CDR1 is GTSNPN, CDR2 SVGIG, per germline (reference sequence). The germline V and J ends were trimmed by 0 bases and 9 bases, with 15 bases remaining between them. The CDR3 sequence: CAWSVQAGAVEQFF. CDR3 DNA: TGTGCCTGGAGTGTACAGGCGGGGGCCGTTGAGCAGTTCTTC.

This chain uses TRBV25-1 with TRBJ2-2; 9 positions match TRBD1. V gave up 3 bases and J gave up 5 bases; unmatched junction bases: 4. The CDR3 spans 15 residues. CDR1 and CDR2 (germline): MGHDK, SYGVNS. The CDR3 here is CASSEDRGGTGELFF. The CDR3 DNA reads as TGTGCCAGCAGTGAGGACAGGGGAGGTACCGGGGAGCTGTTTTTT. The full variable domain, rest sourced from reference TRBV25-1 and TRBJ2-2, is EADIYQTPRYLVIGTGKKITLECSQTMGHDKMYWYQQDPGMELHLIHYSYGVNSTEKGDLSSESTVSRIRTEHFPLTLESARPSHTSQYLCASSEDRGGTGELFFGEGSRLTVL.

The J gene is TRBJ2-2, the V gene TRBV5-4; TRBD1 is a possible D gene (6 bases). Per the germline V gene, CDR1 is SGHNT and CDR2 is YYREEE (reference sequence). V was shortened by 2 bases and J by 5 bases, with 13 bases between the two germline ends. The CDR3 runs to 15 residues. CDR3 bases: TGTGCCAGCAGCTTCGACAGGTCTGCGACCGGGGAGCTGTTTTTT. It translates to CASSFDRSATGELFF.

This chain uses TRBV10-2 with TRBJ2-5; weak D call: TRBD1 (5 bases). The CDR3 runs 13 residues. Trimming shortened V by 6 bases and J by 4 bases, and 12 bases separated the two germline ends. Germline lookup yields CDR1 WSHSY and CDR2 SAAADI. CDR3 sequence reads: CASSQGLGETQYF. As DNA, the CDR3 is TGCGCCAGCAGCCAGGGCCTCGGAGAGACCCAGTACTTC.